A selection of T cell receptor beta chains follows, all from one sample in a study of blood T cell repertoires in COVID-19. Measured with immunoSEQ multiplex PCR; TCRdb has only the in-frame clones, and not every one. Of approximately 82,000 clones in the sample, around 89% are singletons; the top ten hold roughly 1%. Material: PBMCs or T cells enriched from blood (not recorded which). The receptors here all came from a woman aged 50 to 65 with acute COVID-19. CDR3s include the opening cysteine and the closing phenylalanine or tryptophan. D genes are given only for firm matches. Some rows mark clone size as missing; the rest say once, few, many or name a class of expanded clone.

clone_size	v_call	d_call	j_call	cdr3_aa	cdr3_nt
once	TRBV3-1/TRBV3-2	NA	TRBJ1-2	CASSRESGGYTF	TGTGCCAGCAGCCGGGAGTCCGGCGGCTACACCTTC
NA	TRBV11-2	NA	TRBJ2-1	CASSLEASSYNEQFF	TGTGCCAGCAGCTTAGAGGCCAGCTCCTACAATGAGCAGTTCTTC
NA	TRBV7-2	TRBD1	TRBJ1-6	CAIKDRSYNSPLHF	TGTGCCATCAAGGACAGGTCCTATAATTCACCCCTCCACTTT
NA	TRBV3-1/TRBV3-2	NA	TRBJ2-2	CASSQDVGPGLNTGELFF	TGTGCCAGCAGCCAAGATGTAGGGCCCGGACTTAACACCGGGGAGCTGTTTTTT
medium-sized	TRBV12-5	NA	TRBJ2-1	CASGLGGSYNEQFF	TGTGCTAGTGGTTTGGGAGGGTCCTACAATGAGCAGTTCTTC
NA	TRBV5-1	TRBD2	TRBJ2-7	CASSAGEGTDEQYF	TGCGCCAGCAGCGCCGGGGAGGGCACGGACGAGCAGTACTTC
NA	TRBV19	TRBD2	TRBJ2-3	CASRPGLAPTDTQYF	TGTGCCAGTCGACCGGGACTAGCCCCCACAGATACGCAGTATTTT
NA	TRBV19	NA	TRBJ2-2	CASSISGQAGELFF	TGTGCCAGTAGTATTTCAGGGCAGGCCGGGGAGCTGTTTTTT
NA	TRBV18	NA	TRBJ1-5	CASSPLAGGRSNQPQHF	TGTGCCAGCTCACCACTGGCGGGTGGAAGGAGCAATCAGCCCCAGCATTTT
NA	TRBV15	TRBD2	TRBJ2-7	CATSRDVLAGVGATYEQYF	TGTGCCACCAGCAGAGATGTACTAGCGGGAGTCGGGGCTACCTACGAGCAGTACTTC
NA	TRBV7-9	TRBD1	TRBJ1-1	CASSLQWTGATNTEAFF	TGTGCCAGCAGCTTGCAATGGACAGGGGCGACGAACACTGAAGCTTTCTTT
NA	TRBV4-1	TRBD1	TRBJ2-7	CASSQDRRQGDFSSYEQYF	TGCGCCAGCAGCCAAGATAGGAGACAGGGGGATTTCTCCTCCTACGAGCAGTACTTC
NA	TRBV2	TRBD2	TRBJ2-1	CATRLAGLDEQFF	TGTGCCACCCGACTAGCGGGGTTAGATGAGCAGTTCTTC
NA	TRBV5-6	TRBD1	TRBJ2-7	CASSLTGGYEQYF	TGTGCCAGCAGCTTGACAGGGGGCTACGAGCAGTACTTC
NA	TRBV5-5	TRBD2	TRBJ2-7	CASSLVLAGNEQYF	TGTGCCAGCAGCTTGGTACTAGCGGGAAACGAGCAGTACTTC
NA	TRBV2	TRBD1	TRBJ2-1	CASRTGGGNEQFF	TGTGCCAGCAGGACAGGGGGAGGCAATGAGCAGTTCTTC
NA	TRBV10-3	TRBD2	TRBJ2-1	CAISVGGTSGNEQFF	TGTGCCATCAGTGTAGGAGGGACTAGTGGCAATGAGCAGTTCTTC
NA	TRBV19	NA	TRBJ1-5	CATTTHGGSNQPQHF	TGTGCCACCACGACACACGGGGGTAGCAATCAGCCCCAGCATTTT